What follows is one T cell receptor (beta chain) and its context. This record belongs to a study of OX40 agonist ivuxolimab in advanced cancers. Study details: The patients' treatment was ivuxolimab, an agonistic anti-OX40 (CD134) antibody. The eligibility criteria allowed prior anti-PD-1, anti-PD-L1 or anti-CTLA-4 therapy, and roughly 39% had some. Partial response was recorded in three patients: one hepatocellular carcinoma and two cutaneous melanoma cases.

The ends were cut back, 1 base at V and 5 bases at J, with 14 bases in the middle. This CDR3 contains 14 residues. The germline CDR1 and CDR2 sequences are SQVTM and ANQGSEA. The table came from immunoSEQ multiplex PCR; TCRdb's copy has only in-frame clones and leaves some out. The sample consists of approximately 82,000 clones, around 83% of them appearing once. The source material was CD4+ or CD8+ T cells sorted from blood, sampled in a trial of the OX40 agonist ivuxolimab. This clonotype was obtained from an adult with an advanced solid tumor such as melanoma, head and neck, liver or kidney cancer. V gene TRBV29-1 combines with J gene TRBJ2-5; possible D gene TRBD2, 6 bases. This chain's CDR3 is CSVEGPAGGETQYF. In nucleotides, the CDR3 is TGCAGCGTTGAAGGCCCAGCTGGGGGGGAGACCCAGTACTTC.